This T cell receptor (beta chain) stems from a study of blood T cell repertoires in COVID-19. This clone was detected once. The CDR3 spans 16 residues. With 4 bases clipped from V and 1 base from J, the junction kept 8 bases outside the gene matches. CDR1 and CDR2 (germline): LNHDA, SQIVND (reference sequence). Some clones are missing from TCRdb's copy, which holds only in-frame ones; the method was immunoSEQ multiplex PCR. The sample consists of more than 70,000 clones, roughly nine tenths of them appearing once. The chain links TRBV19 to TRBJ1-2; 8 nucleotides agree with TRBD1. The TCR sequence derives from a human donor in a cohort sampled during active COVID-19. Sequencing was done on a sample of peripheral blood. This CDR3 is CASSTDRDRYNYGYTF. The CDR3 DNA follows: TGTGCCAGTAGTACAGACCGGGACAGGTATAACTATGGCTACACCTTC. Drawing the rest from reference TRBV19 and TRBJ1-2, the complete variable domain is DGGITQSPKYLFRKEGQNVTLSCEQNLNHDAMYWYRQDPGQGLRLIYYSQIVNDFQKGDIAEGYSVSREKKESFPLTVTSAQKNPTAFYLCASSTDRDRYNYGYTFGSGTRLTVV.